These 23 T cell receptor beta chains originate from one sample sequenced in a study of response to subunit inactivated influenza vaccine. Using its own MiXCR run on the RT-PCR reads, TCRdb lists one record per CDR3 protein. The table lists about 520,000 distinct CDR3 sequences, roughly 11% of them singletons. The source was PBMCs from blood, collected more than 35 days after vaccination. All receptors derive from a man in his forties or fifties who received an inactivated influenza vaccine.

The chain uses TRBV19 and TRBJ2-7, with D perhaps given as TRBD1 or TRBD2 (5 bases each). This CDR3 has 14 residues. Germline V gene data show CDR1 as LNHDA and CDR2 as SQIVND (reference sequence). V was cut by 8 bases and J by 7 bases, with 21 bases left in between. CDR3 loop: CASGPGTLLREQYF. The CDR3 DNA follows: TGTGCCAGTGGGCCAGGGACCCTTTTGAGAGAGCAGTACTTC.

This clonotype was counted between two and nine times. This chain connects TRBV11-2 to TRBJ2-5; D ambiguous. V lost 4 bases and J 7 bases, leaving 13 bases between the germline ends. The CDR3 is made up of 13 amino acids. CDR1 and CDR2 from the germline V gene are SGHAT and FQNNGV. The CDR3: CASSSQEKGTQYF. CDR3 in DNA: TGTGCCAGCAGCTCTCAGGAAAAGGGGACCCAGTACTTC.

This chain uses TRBV29-1 with TRBJ2-7; 10 bases fit TRBD1. This CDR3 is built from 14 residues. Trimming removed 5 bases from V and 3 bases from J; junction bases left unmatched: 7. Germline values: CDR1 SQVTM, CDR2 ANQGSEA. Here the CDR3 DNA reads TGCAGCGTTCTAAAAGGACAGGGGGACTACGAGCAGTACTTC. It encodes CSVLKGQGDYEQYF.

The sample holds many counts of this clonotype. V is TRBV6-5 and J is TRBJ2-7; possible D gene TRBD1, 5 bases. This CDR3 has 15 amino acids. The germline V gene encodes CDR1 MNHEY and CDR2 SVGAGI. V was trimmed by 6 bases and J by 0 bases, leaving 15 bases between them. CDR3 residues: CASSPAWGSSYEQYF. The CDR3 DNA follows: TGTGCCAGCAGCCCAGCTTGGGGCAGCTCCTACGAGCAGTACTTC.

This clonotype was detected only a few times. This sequence joins TRBV20-1 and TRBJ2-5; 8 bases fit TRBD2. The CDR3 sequence is 15 residues long. Germline CDR1 is DFQATT and CDR2 is SNEGSKA (reference sequence). The ends lost 3 bases at V and 1 base at J; junction bases unmatched: 7. This CDR3 is CSASYQRGPQETQYF. The CDR3 region has the DNA TGCAGTGCTAGTTACCAGCGGGGGCCCCAAGAGACCCAGTACTTC.

This clonotype turned up a few times. The V gene is TRBV12-3 or TRBV12-4, the J gene TRBJ1-1; no clear D gene. CDR3 length: 13 residues. V lost 6 bases to trimming and J lost 7 bases, with 15 bases between them. CDR3 DNA sequence: TGTGCCAGCAGCCATAGAGGAGGGATTGAAGCTTTCTTT. Residues: CASSHRGGIEAFF.

This clonotype has just a few counts. The chain links TRBV28 to TRBJ1-5; D unclear. This CDR3 region has 16 residues. Deletions cut 3 bases from V and 7 bases from J, with 19 bases between. The V gene's germline CDR1 is MDHEN and CDR2 SYDVKM. The CDR3 sequence: CASSFRGRVGRQPQHF. The CDR3 nucleotides read TGTGCCAGCAGTTTCCGAGGAAGGGTGGGAAGGCAGCCCCAGCATTTT.

The chain uses TRBV12-3 or TRBV12-4 and TRBJ2-7; 8 nucleotides line up with TRBD1. Unmatched junction bases numbered 5, after V lost 7 bases and J lost 3 bases. The CDR3 has 13 residues. The CDR3 here is CASTWTGNYEQYF. Here the CDR3 DNA reads TGTGCCAGCACCTGGACAGGGAACTACGAGCAGTACTTC.

This clonotype was recorded at least ten times. V is TRBV12-3 or TRBV12-4 and J is TRBJ2-1; tentatively, D is TRBD1 (6 bases). Trimming left V 4 bases short and J 4 bases short, with 8 bases between. The CDR3 totals 13 residues. The CDR3 nucleotides read TGTGCCAGCAGTTCAGGACAGTACAATGAGCAGTTCTTC. Encoded protein: CASSSGQYNEQFF.

This clonotype came up a few times. The chain couples TRBV20-1 to TRBJ1-1; D is undetermined. The CDR3 is 12 amino acids. CDR1 and CDR2 (germline): DFQATT, SNEGSKA (reference sequence). Between the trimmed V and J ends, which lost 6 bases and 8 bases, there was a span of 16 bases. CDR3 in DNA: TGCAGTGCCGCGGGAGGCAGCCCCGAAGCTTTCTTT. Translation gives CSAAGGSPEAFF.

This clonotype was picked up a small number of times. The chain combines TRBV7-3 with TRBJ2-2; tentative D call: TRBD2 (5 bases). V lost 1 base and J lost 4, with 10 bases in between. The CDR3 is made up of 15 amino acids. Germline CDR1 and CDR2: SGHTA and FQGTGA. CDR3 sequence: CASSLNPSGTGELFF. The CDR3 region has the DNA TGTGCCAGCAGCTTAAATCCCAGCGGCACCGGGGAGCTGTTTTTT.

This clonotype was observed a few times. The chain combines TRBV7-9 with TRBJ2-7; 9 nucleotides match TRBD1. CDR3 length equals 17 residues. CDR1 SEHNR and CDR2 FQNEAQ come from the germline V gene (reference sequence). J was trimmed by 2 bases and V by 4 bases; bases with no gene match: 12. CDR3 region: CASSSPLQGAYPYEQYF. The CDR3 region has the DNA TGTGCCAGCAGCTCCCCGCTACAGGGGGCTTATCCCTACGAGCAGTACTTC. Supplemented by reference TRBV7-9 and TRBJ2-7, the full variable domain reads DTGVSQNPRHKITKRGQNVTFRCDPISEHNRLYWYRQTLGQGPEFLTYFQNEAQLEKSRLLSDRFSAERPKGSFSTLEIQRTEQGDSAMYLCASSSPLQGAYPYEQYFGPGTRLTVT.

This clonotype has more than one count but fewer than ten. The gene calls are TRBV5-1 and TRBJ2-3; D ambiguous. The CDR3 extends over 16 amino acids. V was pared by 0 bases and J by 1 base, with 12 bases between. Germline lookup yields CDR1 SGHRS and CDR2 YFSETQ. CDR3 nucleotide sequence: TGCGCCAGCAGCTTGGGGGGTATTGGCGGCACAGATACGCAGTATTTT. Amino acid sequence: CASSLGGIGGTDTQYF.

DNA of the CDR3: TGCGCCAGCAGCTCCCGGGACTTAGCCTTCCAAGAGACCCAGTACTTC. Its protein is CASSSRDLAFQETQYF. The rearrangement uses TRBV5-1 and TRBJ2-5, with a tentative D call TRBD2 (6 bases). This CDR3 contains 16 residues. V lost 3 bases, J lost 1 base, and 16 bases lay in between. Germline V gene sequence: CDR1 SGHRS, CDR2 YFSETQ.

This clonotype was seen at least ten times. The chain has TRBV20-1 and TRBJ1-1; the D gene is possibly TRBD1 (6 bases). The germline V and J ends were trimmed by 0 bases and 0 bases, with 14 bases remaining between them. The CDR3 is 16 amino acids. Germline V gene sequence: CDR1 DFQATT, CDR2 SNEGSKA (reference sequence). The CDR3 DNA is TGCAGTGCTAGAGATTTAGGACAGCTCATGAACACTGAAGCTTTCTTT. It codes for CSARDLGQLMNTEAFF.

This chain connects TRBV6-5 to TRBJ2-1; 7 positions match TRBD2. The CDR3 has 15 residues. Germline trimming cut 4 bases from V and 4 bases from J; bases unmatched to any gene: 7. The germline V gene encodes CDR1 MNHEY and CDR2 SVGAGI. CDR3 protein: CASSSSGPAYNEQFF. The CDR3 DNA follows: TGTGCCAGCAGTTCTAGCGGACCTGCTTACAATGAGCAGTTCTTC.

The rearrangement joins TRBV27 to TRBJ2-5, with D unresolved. Germline values: CDR1 MNHEY, CDR2 SMNVEV (reference sequence). The CDR3 length is 15 residues. V lost 0 bases and J 0 bases, leaving 8 bases between the germline ends. This chain's CDR3 is CASSLSVGYQETQYF. CDR3 in DNA: TGTGCCAGCAGTTTATCGGTAGGATACCAAGAGACCCAGTACTTC.

The chain couples TRBV5-1 to TRBJ2-5; possible D gene TRBD2, 5 bases. Trimming left V 4 bases short and J 4 bases short, with 11 bases between. Germline lookup yields CDR1 SGHRS and CDR2 YFSETQ. The CDR3 has 13 amino acids. The CDR3 DNA sequence: TGCGCCAGCAGCCCCGGGATCGGAGAGACCCAGTACTTC. This codes for CASSPGIGETQYF.

This clonotype was observed many times. The chain couples TRBV12-3 or TRBV12-4 to TRBJ1-5; possibly TRBD1 for D (6 bases). The CDR3 runs to 14 residues. Trimming removed 3 bases at V and 9 bases at J, with 15 bases between. The CDR3 coding sequence is TGTGCCAGCAGTTTGACAGTGGGGGCGAGGCCCCAGCATTTT. Translating gives CASSLTVGARPQHF.

The V gene is TRBV4-3, the J gene TRBJ2-7; no definite D call. CDR1 and CDR2 from the germline V gene are LGHNA and YSLEER. The germline V and J ends were trimmed by 2 bases and 3 bases, with 17 bases remaining between them. The CDR3 is 16 amino acids. In nucleotides, the CDR3 is TGCGCCAGCAGCCAAAACTACGGGCACAGAAGCTACGAGCAGTACTTC. Its translation is CASSQNYGHRSYEQYF.

This clonotype was counted a few times. The genes are TRBV19 and TRBJ2-1; 9 nucleotides align to TRBD2. V gave up 3 bases and J gave up 15 bases; unmatched junction bases: 6. From germline, CDR1 is LNHDA and CDR2 SQIVND (reference sequence). The length of the CDR3 is 12 residues. The CDR3 nucleotides read TGTGCCAGTAGTATTAGGGGGACTAGCTGGTTCTTC. It translates to CASSIRGTSWFF.

This clonotype came up many times. The chain carries TRBV12-3 or TRBV12-4 and TRBJ2-7; TRBD1 matches 7 bases. The CDR3 runs 13 residues. The J segment lost 7 bases and the V segment lost 5 bases, leaving 8 bases of the junction unmatched. CDR3 sequence: CASSTTTGKEQYF. In nucleotides, the CDR3 is TGTGCCAGCAGTACCACGACAGGGAAGGAGCAGTACTTC.

The rearrangement joins TRBV18 to TRBJ1-1; 9 bases fit TRBD1. V was clipped by 3 bases and J by 4 bases; unmatched bases: 6. This CDR3 is built from 15 residues. The germline V gene has CDR1 KGHSH and CDR2 LQKENI. The CDR3 here is CASSPRQGGVTEAFF. For the CDR3, the DNA is TGTGCCAGCTCACCTCGACAGGGGGGGGTCACTGAAGCTTTCTTT.